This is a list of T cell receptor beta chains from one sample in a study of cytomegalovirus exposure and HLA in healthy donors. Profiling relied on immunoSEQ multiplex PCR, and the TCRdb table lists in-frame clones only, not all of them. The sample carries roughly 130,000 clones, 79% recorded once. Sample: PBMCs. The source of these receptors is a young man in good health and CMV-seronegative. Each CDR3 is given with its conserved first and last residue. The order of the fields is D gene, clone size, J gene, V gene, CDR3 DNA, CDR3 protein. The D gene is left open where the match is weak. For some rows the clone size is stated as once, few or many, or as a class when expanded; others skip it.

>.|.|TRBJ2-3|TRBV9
TGTGCCAGCAGCGGCCGGGAGACAGATACGCAGTATTTT
CASSGRETDTQYF
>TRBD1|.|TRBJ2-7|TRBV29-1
TGCAGCGTTTGGGGGGACAGGGCCTACGAGCAGTACTTC
CSVWGDRAYEQYF
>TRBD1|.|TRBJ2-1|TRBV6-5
TGTGCCAGCAGTTCGCCACAGGACAGGTACAATGAGCAGTTCTTC
CASSSPQDRYNEQFF
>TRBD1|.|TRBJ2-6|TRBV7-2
TGTGCCAGTCGGACAGGGGCGACGTCTGGGGCCAACGTCCTGACTTTC
CASRTGATSGANVLTF
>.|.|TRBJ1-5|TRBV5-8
TGTGCCAGCAGCTTAGTACAAACAGGGTTGCCCCAGCATTTT
CASSLVQTGLPQHF
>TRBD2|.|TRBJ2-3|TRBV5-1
TGCGCCAGCAGCTCTTTAGTGGGGCTAGCGGGGGGGCGGAGCACAGATACGCAGTATTTT
CASSSLVGLAGGRSTDTQYF
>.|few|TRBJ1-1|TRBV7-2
TGTGCCAGCAGCTTAGATCCCCAGGTCTTTGAAGCTTTCTTT
CASSLDPQVFEAFF
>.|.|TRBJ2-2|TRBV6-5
TGTGCCAGTCAAGGGGGGGCGGGGGCCGGGGAGCTGTTTTTT
CASQGGAGAGELFF
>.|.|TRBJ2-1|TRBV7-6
TGTGCCAGCAGCTTAAGCGCGGTGTCAAATGAGCAGTTCTTC
CASSLSAVSNEQFF
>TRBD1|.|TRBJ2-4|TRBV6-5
TGTGCCAGCAGTTCCCGACAGGGTGGTGGAAACATTCAGTACTTC
CASSSRQGGGNIQYF
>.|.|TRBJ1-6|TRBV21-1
TGTGCCAGCAGCGTACCATTCCGGTCCCATAATTCACCCCTCCACTTT
CASSVPFRSHNSPLHF
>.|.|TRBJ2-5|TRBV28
TGTGCCAGCAGTTCGCAGTCTGGGCAGACCCAGTACTTC
CASSSQSGQTQYF
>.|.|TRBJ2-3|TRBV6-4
TGTGCCAGCAGGCCCCTAGCGTCGACAGATACGCAGTATTTT
CASRPLASTDTQYF
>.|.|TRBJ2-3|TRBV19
TGTGCCAGTAGTATCGGCAGGCCGAGCACAGATACGCAGTATTTT
CASSIGRPSTDTQYF
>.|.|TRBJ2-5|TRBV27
TGTGCCAGCAGATTCGCGGGGCGCGAGACCCAGTACTTC
CASRFAGRETQYF
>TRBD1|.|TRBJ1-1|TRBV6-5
TGTGCCAGCAGTCGACAGGGTGGTACTGAAGCTTTCTTT
CASSRQGGTEAFF
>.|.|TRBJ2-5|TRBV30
TGTGCCTGGAGTGTACTCTTGGGGACACAAGAGACCCAGTACTTC
CAWSVLLGTQETQYF
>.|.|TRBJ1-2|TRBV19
TGTGCCAGCGAGACAGGTTCTAACTATGGCTACACCTTC
CASETGSNYGYTF
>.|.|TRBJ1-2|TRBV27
TGTGCCAGCACCCTGTCCGCCGGGAGGGGTGGCTACACCTTC
CASTLSAGRGGYTF
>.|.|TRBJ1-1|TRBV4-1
TGCGCCAGCAGCCAAGATCCGGGAGGGAACACTGAAGCTTTCTTT
CASSQDPGGNTEAFF
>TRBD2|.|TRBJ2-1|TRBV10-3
TGTGCCATCAAACTAGCGGGGGGGCTATACAATGAGCAGTTCTTC
CAIKLAGGLYNEQFF
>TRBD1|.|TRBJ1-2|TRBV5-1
TGCGCCAGCAGCCCGTCCGGGGTTAGGACAGGGGCGTTTAACTATGGCTACACCTTC
CASSPSGVRTGAFNYGYTF
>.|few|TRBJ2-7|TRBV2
TGTGCCAGCGCCGCGAGCTACGAGCAGTACTTC
CASAASYEQYF
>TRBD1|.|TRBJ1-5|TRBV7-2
TGTGCCAGCAGCTTGGGGGACAGGTGGTTAGGTCAGCCCCAGCATTTT
CASSLGDRWLGQPQHF
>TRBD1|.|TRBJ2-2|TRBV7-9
TGTGCCAGCAGCTTACGGGACAGGGGCACCGGGGAGCTGTTTTTT
CASSLRDRGTGELFF
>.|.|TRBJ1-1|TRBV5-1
TGCGCCAGCAGCTTGGAAGGGGGATGGACTGAAGCTTTCTTT
CASSLEGGWTEAFF
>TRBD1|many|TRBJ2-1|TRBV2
TGTGCCAGCAGCAGCTACAGGGGCGGCAATGAGCAGTTCTTC
CASSSYRGGNEQFF
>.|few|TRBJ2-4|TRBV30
TGTGCCTGGAGTGTACTAGGAAACATTCAGTACTTC
CAWSVLGNIQYF
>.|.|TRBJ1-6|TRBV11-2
TGTGCCAGCAGCTTAGATAGAGTAAGCTCACCCCTCCACTTT
CASSLDRVSSPLHF
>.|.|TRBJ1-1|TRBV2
TGTGCCAGCAGTGGGTGGGGGGGGGAAACTGAAGCTTTCTTT
CASSGWGGETEAFF
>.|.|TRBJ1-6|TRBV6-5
TGTGCCAGCAGTTCCCCGAGTCGCGGTCCACCCCTCCACTTT
CASSSPSRGPPLHF
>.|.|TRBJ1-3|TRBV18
TGTGCCAGCTCTCAAACATCCGGGACATCCGGAAACACCATATATTTT
CASSQTSGTSGNTIYF
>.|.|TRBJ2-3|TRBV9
TGTGCCAGCAGCGTAGCTGAGCCAGATACGCAGTATTTT
CASSVAEPDTQYF
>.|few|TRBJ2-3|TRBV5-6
TGTGCCAGCAGCTTGAGCCCTTGGTGGGATACGCAGTATTTT
CASSLSPWWDTQYF
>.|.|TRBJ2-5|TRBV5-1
TGCGCCAGCAGCTCTCGACAACAAGAGACCCAGTACTTC
CASSSRQQETQYF
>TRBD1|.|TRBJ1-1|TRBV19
TGTGCCAGTAGGTTCGACAGGGGCTGGACTGAAGCTTTCTTT
CASRFDRGWTEAFF
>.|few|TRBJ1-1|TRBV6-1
TGTGCCAGCACAAACAGGGCTAACACTGAAGCTTTCTTT
CASTNRANTEAFF
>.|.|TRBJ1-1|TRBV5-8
TGTGCCAGCAGCTTGGCCCTTTCGAACACTGAAGCTTTCTTT
CASSLALSNTEAFF
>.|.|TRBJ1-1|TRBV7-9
TGTGCCAGCAGCTCCGGGACTGAAGCTTTCTTT
CASSSGTEAFF
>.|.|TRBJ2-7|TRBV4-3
TGCGCCAGCAGCCGGGGACATGGCTCCTACGAGCAGTACTTC
CASSRGHGSYEQYF
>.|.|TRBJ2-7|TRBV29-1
TGCAGCGTTGAACGAGCCGTGGGACACTACTACGAGCAGTACTTC
CSVERAVGHYYEQYF
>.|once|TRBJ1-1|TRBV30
TGTGCCTGCGGGGTCTTGAACACTGAAGCTTTCTTT
CACGVLNTEAFF
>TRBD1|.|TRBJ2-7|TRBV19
TGTGCCAGTAGTTTCGGGACAGGGAACGAGCAGTACTTC
CASSFGTGNEQYF
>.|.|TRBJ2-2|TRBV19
TGTGCCAGTAGCATACCCGCCGGGGAGCTGTTTTTT
CASSIPAGELFF
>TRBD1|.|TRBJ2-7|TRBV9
TGTGCCAGCAGCCCCCGCCCCGGGACAGGCTCCTACGAGCAGTACTTC
CASSPRPGTGSYEQYF
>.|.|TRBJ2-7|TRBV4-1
TGCGCCAGCAGCCCCCAGGGGATCGTCGCCTACGAGCAGTACTTC
CASSPQGIVAYEQYF
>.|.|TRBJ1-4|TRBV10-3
TGTGCCATCAGTGAGTCAAACAGACCAAATGAAAAACTGTTTTTT
CAISESNRPNEKLFF
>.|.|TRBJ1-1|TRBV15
TGTGCCACCAGCAGTTCAGGGAACACTGAAGCTTTCTTT
CATSSSGNTEAFF
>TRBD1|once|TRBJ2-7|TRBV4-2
TGTGCCAGCAGCCAGGACAGGGGCTGGAACGAGCAGTACTTC
CASSQDRGWNEQYF
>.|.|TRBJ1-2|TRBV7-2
TGTGCCAGCAGCTTAGTTATAGGACAGAACTATGGCTACACCTTC
CASSLVIGQNYGYTF
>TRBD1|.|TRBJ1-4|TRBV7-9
TGTGCCAGCAGCTTAGACCGGACAGGGGCAAGTGAAAAACTGTTTTTT
CASSLDRTGASEKLFF
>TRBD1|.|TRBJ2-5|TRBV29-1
TGCAGCGTTGCTTGGACAGGGGTGGCGGAGACCCAGTACTTC
CSVAWTGVAETQYF
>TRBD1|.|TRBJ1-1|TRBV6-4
TGTGCCAGCAGTTCGCACAGGGGAACTGAAGCTTTCTTT
CASSSHRGTEAFF